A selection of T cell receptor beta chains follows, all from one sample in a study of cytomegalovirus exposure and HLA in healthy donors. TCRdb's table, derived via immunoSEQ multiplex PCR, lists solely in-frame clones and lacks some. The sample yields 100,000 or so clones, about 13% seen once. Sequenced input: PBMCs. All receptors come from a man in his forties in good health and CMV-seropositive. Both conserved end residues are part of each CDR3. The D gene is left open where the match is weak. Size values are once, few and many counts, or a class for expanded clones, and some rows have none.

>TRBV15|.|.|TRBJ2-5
CATSRDRGGKETQYF
TGTGCCACCAGCAGAGATAGAGGCGGAAAAGAGACCCAGTACTTC
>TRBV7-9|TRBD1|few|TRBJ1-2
CASSPGTGEKNGYTF
TGTGCCAGCAGCCCCGGGACAGGGGAAAAGAATGGCTACACCTTC
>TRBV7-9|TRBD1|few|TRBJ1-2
CASSPYRGGGYTF
TGTGCCAGCAGCCCTTACAGGGGAGGTGGCTACACCTTC
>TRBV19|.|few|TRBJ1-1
CASAGARYTEAFF
TGTGCCAGTGCGGGCGCTCGGTACACTGAAGCTTTCTTT
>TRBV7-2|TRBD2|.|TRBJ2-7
CASSLVSTGGYEQYF
TGTGCCAGCAGCTTAGTCTCGACGGGAGGATACGAGCAGTACTTC
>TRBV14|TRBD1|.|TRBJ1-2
CASSLGTGRAYGYTF
TGTGCCAGCAGCCTCGGGACAGGGAGGGCGTATGGCTACACCTTC
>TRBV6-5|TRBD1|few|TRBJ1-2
CASSYSTGDGYGYTF
TGTGCCAGCAGTTACTCGACAGGGGATGGGTATGGCTACACCTTC
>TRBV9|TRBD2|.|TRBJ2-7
CASSVGDGRGLAGGTYEQYF
TGTGCCAGCAGCGTAGGAGACGGCCGGGGACTAGCGGGAGGGACCTACGAGCAGTACTTC
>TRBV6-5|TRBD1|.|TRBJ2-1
CASSSRDRVYNEQFF
TGTGCCAGCAGTTCCCGGGACAGGGTTTACAATGAGCAGTTCTTC
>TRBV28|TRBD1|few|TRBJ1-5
CASSLDSGTGGYQPQHF
TGTGCCAGCAGTTTAGACTCGGGAACAGGGGGCTATCAGCCCCAGCATTTT
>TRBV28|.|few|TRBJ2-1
CATSYNEQFF
TGTGCCACTTCCTACAATGAGCAGTTCTTC
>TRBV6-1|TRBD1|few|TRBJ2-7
CASTPGRGPYEQYF
TGTGCCAGCACCCCCGGCAGGGGGCCCTACGAGCAGTACTTC
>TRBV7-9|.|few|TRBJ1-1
CASSRAPGGSAFF
TGTGCCAGCAGCAGGGCCCCCGGGGGTAGTGCTTTCTTT
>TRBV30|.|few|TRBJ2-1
CAWSVQRYNEQFF
TGTGCCTGGAGTGTTCAGCGGTACAATGAGCAGTTCTTC
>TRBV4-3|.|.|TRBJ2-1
CASSQDLSGYNEQFF
TGCGCCAGCAGCCAAGATCTCAGCGGCTACAATGAGCAGTTCTTC
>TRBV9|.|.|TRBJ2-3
CASSVGGSSTDTQYF
TGTGCCAGCAGCGTAGGCGGTAGCAGCACAGATACGCAGTATTTT
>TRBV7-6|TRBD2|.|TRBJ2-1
CASSLLTSGTYNEQFF
TGTGCCAGCAGCTTATTAACTAGCGGGACCTACAATGAGCAGTTCTTC
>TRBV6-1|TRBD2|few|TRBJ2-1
CASSETSGRRKGINEQFF
TGTGCCAGCAGTGAGACTAGCGGGAGAAGGAAAGGAATCAATGAGCAGTTCTTC
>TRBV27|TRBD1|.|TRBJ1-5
CASSFYPGQGAGGNQPQHF
TGTGCCAGCAGTTTTTACCCGGGACAGGGGGCAGGAGGCAATCAGCCCCAGCATTTT
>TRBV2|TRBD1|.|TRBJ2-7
CASTWDSSVPSRYEQYF
TGTGCCAGCACCTGGGACAGTAGCGTACCTAGTCGCTACGAGCAGTACTTC
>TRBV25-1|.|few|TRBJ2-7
CASRTDKGSYEQYF
TGTGCCAGCAGGACGGACAAGGGATCCTACGAGCAGTACTTC
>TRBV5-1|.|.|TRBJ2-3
CASSLGGSADTQYF
TGCGCCAGCAGCTTGGGCGGGTCGGCAGATACGCAGTATTTT
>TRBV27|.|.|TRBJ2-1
CASSLSGGTYNEQFF
TGTGCCAGCAGTTTATCGGGGGGGACATACAATGAGCAGTTCTTC
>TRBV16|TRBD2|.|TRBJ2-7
CASSPQGGSGSYEQYF
TGTGCCAGCAGCCCGCAGGGGGGTAGCGGGAGCTACGAGCAGTACTTC
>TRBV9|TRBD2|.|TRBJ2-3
CASSVLAGGGTDTQYF
TGTGCCAGCAGCGTGCTAGCGGGAGGAGGCACAGATACGCAGTATTTT
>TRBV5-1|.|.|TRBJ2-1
CASSFSGGGANNEQFF
TGCGCCAGCAGCTTTAGCGGCGGCGGAGCAAACAATGAGCAGTTCTTC
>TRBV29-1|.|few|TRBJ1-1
CSVSRGSTEAFF
TGCAGCGTTTCGAGGGGGAGCACTGAAGCTTTCTTT
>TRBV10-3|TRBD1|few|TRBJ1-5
CAISPDREGRQPQHF
TGTGCCATCAGCCCGGACAGGGAAGGAAGACAGCCCCAGCATTTT